This T cell receptor beta chain is drawn from a study of response to subunit inactivated influenza vaccine. This clonotype appeared many times. TCRdb reanalysed the RT-PCR reads using MiXCR and keeps one entry per CDR3 protein. The data show over 150,000 distinct CDR3 sequences, nearly 9.5% seen once. Germline V gives CDR1 SGHRS, CDR2 YFSETQ. Trimming cost V 0 bases and J 4 bases, with 10 bases left between them. The CDR3 runs to 14 residues. This receptor was obtained from a man aged 50 or older who received an inactivated influenza vaccine. The sample in question was non-naive T cells sorted from PBMCs, obtained on the day of vaccination. The chain has TRBV5-1 and TRBJ1-2, with D possibly being TRBD1 (5 bases). CDR3 in amino acids: CASSLGDRSYGYTF. The CDR3 DNA is TGCGCCAGCAGCTTGGGAGACAGAAGCTATGGCTACACCTTC.